These T cell receptor beta chains were read from a single sample in a study of cytomegalovirus exposure and HLA in healthy donors. Some clones are missing from TCRdb's copy, which holds only in-frame ones; the method was immunoSEQ multiplex PCR. The sample gives some 130,000 clones, around 78% of which show up once; around 1.9% is in the top ten. Sequencing was carried out using PBMCs. The receptors stem from a middle-aged woman in good health and CMV-seronegative. CDR3s include the opening cysteine and the closing phenylalanine or tryptophan. Fields, in order: V gene, J gene, CDR3 protein.

V gene: TRBV5-6
J gene: TRBJ2-5
CDR3 protein: CASSLDEGATQYF

V gene: TRBV5-1
J gene: TRBJ2-6
CDR3 protein: CASSLIGFGQTISGANVLTF

V gene: TRBV2
J gene: TRBJ1-2
CDR3 protein: CARQGAGKGYTF

V gene: TRBV7-6
J gene: TRBJ2-2
CDR3 protein: CASSLRYSTSGLDSTGELFF

V gene: TRBV27
J gene: TRBJ2-5
CDR3 protein: CASRRSGGLETQYF

V gene: TRBV5-1
J gene: .
CDR3 protein: CASSPGAEKPLYEQYF

V gene: TRBV7-3
J gene: TRBJ2-3
CDR3 protein: CASSFRETGTQYF

V gene: TRBV4-1
J gene: TRBJ1-4
CDR3 protein: CASSQEGTGEEKLFF

V gene: TRBV5-6
J gene: TRBJ2-4
CDR3 protein: CASSFKTLAKNIQYF

V gene: TRBV29-1
J gene: TRBJ1-2
CDR3 protein: CSVDTSNYGYTF

V gene: TRBV11-3
J gene: TRBJ2-1
CDR3 protein: CASSLGTTNEQFF

V gene: TRBV28
J gene: TRBJ1-2
CDR3 protein: CASTSGVPYGYTF

V gene: TRBV5-1
J gene: TRBJ2-4
CDR3 protein: CASSLGGPGENSQYF

V gene: TRBV30
J gene: TRBJ2-2
CDR3 protein: CAWVTGGRLGTGELFF

V gene: TRBV10-1
J gene: TRBJ2-1
CDR3 protein: CASSERIAGNEQFF

V gene: TRBV5-8
J gene: TRBJ1-1
CDR3 protein: CASSLAGGGRGTEAFF

V gene: TRBV11-2
J gene: TRBJ1-6
CDR3 protein: CASSQEIDSPLHF

V gene: TRBV25-1
J gene: TRBJ1-1
CDR3 protein: CASRSVGGNTEAFF

V gene: TRBV9
J gene: TRBJ2-1
CDR3 protein: CASSPSGTPNEQFF

V gene: TRBV19
J gene: TRBJ2-1
CDR3 protein: CASSPAPRGATEQFF

V gene: TRBV5-1
J gene: TRBJ1-1
CDR3 protein: CASSPDRGSTEAFF

V gene: TRBV23-1
J gene: TRBJ2-5
CDR3 protein: CASSQSWTGRETQYF

V gene: TRBV6-1
J gene: TRBJ1-4
CDR3 protein: CASSERRPEKLFF

V gene: TRBV29-1
J gene: TRBJ2-5
CDR3 protein: CSVADRGLRETQYF

V gene: TRBV18
J gene: TRBJ2-7
CDR3 protein: CASSSSPEQYF

V gene: TRBV6-6
J gene: TRBJ2-3
CDR3 protein: CASSYPDRGRGDTQYF

V gene: TRBV27
J gene: TRBJ2-1
CDR3 protein: CASSPSTGLSYNEQFF

V gene: TRBV14
J gene: TRBJ2-3
CDR3 protein: CASSPGPDTQYF

V gene: TRBV7-9
J gene: TRBJ1-4
CDR3 protein: CASSAQRDRSNEKLFF